This T cell receptor beta chain was obtained from a study of long-term antiretroviral therapy in people with HIV. Whole-study results and caveats: Relative to control repertoires, HIV repertoires exhibited narrower CDR3 length ranges.

Note on this clone: Its specificity is unknown.

The CDR3 runs to 13 residues. The junction had 2 bases not matched to a gene; V was cut back by 3 bases and J by 6 bases. Germline V CDR1 and CDR2: MNHEY, SVGAGI. The authors ran the immunoSEQ assay, v3.0, at survey level. Sequencing used immunoSEQ multiplex PCR; TCRdb keeps in-frame clones, though not all of them. The sample carries fewer than 25,000 clones, 81% recorded once. This receptor was obtained from a woman between 18 and 29 years old with HIV. This chain joins TRBV6-5 and TRBJ2-7; 10 positions agree with TRBD2. The specimen comprised unsorted PBMCs, sampled at the start of antiretroviral therapy, before treatment. As DNA, the CDR3 is TGTGCCAGCAGTTATAGCGGGGGGCGCGAGCAGTACTTC. It codes for CASSYSGGREQYF.